This TCR beta chain comes out of a study of blood T cell repertoires in COVID-19. Across the whole study: Some COVID-19 samples were acute and others convalescent; all came from the United States, Italy and Spain. PBMCs, B-cell-depleted T cells, or T cells were the source of the cDNA or gDNA that made up the material.

How the authors handled the data: The assay estimated nucleated cells by amplifying reference gene primers. Clones were sequenced by immunoSEQ multiplex PCR, and TCRdb holds only the in-frame ones, with some missing. V, J and clone size are taken as reported in that table, and D and trimming were inferred from the DNA itself. The sample includes about 200,000 clones, about four fifths of them seen just once. The Seattle patients, enrolled during active infection, were followed longitudinally. Trimming took 3 bases from V and 6 from J, leaving 12 bases between them. Germline CDR1 is SGDLS and CDR2 is YYNGEE. This CDR3 region has 14 residues.

Sample: peripheral blood. The chain links TRBV9 to TRBJ1-4; D is perhaps TRBD1 (6 bases). This receptor was taken from a woman aged 40-49 years with COVID-19, enrolled during active disease. The CDR3 region is CASSANRVHEKLFF. The CDR3 DNA sequence: TGTGCCAGCAGCGCCAACAGGGTCCATGAAAAACTGTTTTTT.